The 23 T cell receptor beta chains listed next were all sequenced from one sample in a study of beta chain features in type 1 diabetes. Expressed TCRB transcripts were sequenced, since all the RNA that had been isolated was reverse transcribed. This table comes from immunoSEQ multiplex PCR, and its TCRdb copy is limited to in-frame clones, with some not included. The data show 450,000 or so clones, over 9.5% seen once. The sequencing sample was made of naive CD4+ T cells from blood. These receptors were taken from a woman younger than 35 in good health.

This sequence joins TRBV7-2 and TRBJ1-1, with D tentatively TRBD1 (6 bases). The CDR3 extends over 13 amino acids. Germline lookup yields CDR1 SGHTA and CDR2 FQGNSA. V was shortened by 0 bases and J by 11 bases, with 13 bases between the two germline ends. CDR3 DNA: TGTGCCAGCAGCTTAGCTGGACAGACGAGCGCTTTCTTT. It is translated as CASSLAGQTSAFF.

This clone was picked up a small number of times. V and J are TRBV18 and TRBJ2-3; tentatively, D is TRBD2 (6 bases). Germline V gives CDR1 KGHSH, CDR2 LQKENI. The CDR3 covers 15 residues. V was cut by 1 base and J by 2 bases, with 10 bases left in between. The CDR3 loop reads CASSPRRVSTDTQYF. Written as DNA, the CDR3 is TGTGCCAGCTCACCACGGAGGGTATCCACAGATACGCAGTATTTT.

The J gene is TRBJ2-3, the V gene TRBV19; D ambiguous. Trimming shortened V by 1 base and J by 5 bases, and 7 bases separated the two germline ends. This CDR3 comprises 13 residues. Per germline, CDR1 LNHDA and CDR2 SQIVND (reference sequence). CDR3 amino acids: CASSIGPRDTQYF. CDR3 in DNA: TGTGCCAGTAGTATAGGACCAAGAGATACGCAGTATTTT.

The gene calls are TRBV6-5 and TRBJ2-3; tentatively, D is TRBD1 (6 bases). The CDR3 extends over 14 amino acids. CDR1 and CDR2 (germline): MNHEY, SVGAGI. The V end was cut by 7 bases, the J end by 1 base, with 12 bases between. CDR3 bases: TGTGCCAGCACTCAGGACAGTCGCACAGATACGCAGTATTTT. Protein sequence: CASTQDSRTDTQYF.

The V call is TRBV7-2, the J call TRBJ1-6, with D hard to call. This CDR3 has 14 residues. V was trimmed by 0 bases and J by 7 bases, leaving 7 bases between them. Germline V lookup: CDR1 SGHTA, CDR2 FQGNSA. The CDR3 sequence is CASSLAPKNSPLHF. The DNA of the CDR3 is TGTGCCAGCAGCTTAGCGCCCAAGAATTCACCCCTCCACTTT.

The rearrangement joins TRBV6-5 to TRBJ2-5, with D possibly being TRBD2 (5 bases). The CDR3 length is 12 residues. Trimming shortened V by 6 bases and J by 1 base, and 6 bases separated the two germline ends. Germline V gene sequence: CDR1 MNHEY, CDR2 SVGAGI. For the CDR3, the DNA is TGTGCCAGCAGGGACTTCCAAGAGACCCAGTACTTC. As protein: CASRDFQETQYF.

The chain employs TRBV4-1 and TRBJ2-4; TRBD2 aligns across 8 bases. This CDR3 comprises 16 residues. The V gene end was trimmed by 0 bases and the J gene end by 9 bases; junction bases not matched to a gene: 10. CDR1 MGHRA and CDR2 YSYEKL come from the germline V gene. CDR3 sequence: CASSQEGTRGAGIQYF. The CDR3 DNA sequence: TGCGCCAGCAGCCAAGAGGGGACTAGGGGGGCCGGCATTCAGTACTTC.

The chain uses TRBV6-1 and TRBJ2-2; possible D gene TRBD1, 6 bases. V was trimmed by 4 bases and J by 1 base, leaving 7 bases between them. Germline CDR1 and CDR2: MNHNS and SASEGT. The CDR3 is 14 residues long. The CDR3 DNA follows: TGTGCCAGCAGTGGGACAGTGAACACCGGGGAGCTGTTTTTT. Translated: CASSGTVNTGELFF.

V and J are TRBV7-9 and TRBJ1-5; D is unclear. The CDR3 consists of 14 residues. Germline lookup yields CDR1 SEHNR and CDR2 FQNEAQ (reference sequence). Trimming pared 5 bases from V and 2 bases from J, leaving 10 bases between. CDR3 residues: CASSIGQGNQPQHF. For the CDR3, the DNA is TGTGCCAGCAGCATCGGCCAGGGCAATCAGCCCCAGCATTTT.

This clone was detected ten times or more. The DNA for the CDR3 is TGCAGCGTTGAAGGGACAGGCCAAGAGACCCAGTACTTC. It specifies CSVEGTGQETQYF. The rearrangement uses TRBV29-1 and TRBJ2-5; 7 nucleotides line up with TRBD1. Germline CDR1 and CDR2: SQVTM and ANQGSEA. The CDR3 runs 13 residues. With 1 base clipped from V and 1 base from J, the junction kept 0 bases outside the gene matches.

This clone came up a few times. The chain joins TRBV27 to TRBJ1-1; D is possibly TRBD1 (5 bases). The CDR3 length is 13 residues. V lost 3 bases, J lost 4 bases, and 9 bases lay in between. Germline CDR1 reads MNHEY; CDR2 reads SMNVEV (reference sequence). CDR3 protein: CASSFREGTEAFF. Here the CDR3 DNA reads TGTGCCAGCAGTTTCAGGGAAGGCACTGAAGCTTTCTTT.

The chain employs TRBV28 and TRBJ2-1; D tentatively fits TRBD1 or TRBD2 (5 bases each). The V end lost 3 bases, the J end lost 6 bases, and 12 bases lay between the germline ends. Germline V gives CDR1 MDHEN, CDR2 SYDVKM. CDR3 length: 14 amino acids. For the CDR3, the DNA is TGTGCCAGCAGTTTTGGGGGAGTTGGCAATGAGCAGTTCTTC. Translated, it gives CASSFGGVGNEQFF. The whole variable domain, filled in from reference TRBV28 and TRBJ2-1, reads DVKVTQSSRYLVKRTGEKVFLECVQDMDHENMFWYRQDPGLGLRLIYFSYDVKMKEKGDIPEGYSVSREKKERFSLILESASTNQTSMYLCASSFGGVGNEQFFGPGTRLTVL.

For this clone: The sample has other DNA sequences that encode this CDR3 too. V and J are TRBV7-9 and TRBJ2-3; D is uncertain. CDR1 and CDR2 from the germline V gene are SEHNR and FQNEAQ (reference sequence). Trimming stripped 1 base from V and 5 bases from J, with 4 bases between. The CDR3 spans 12 residues. The CDR3 region has the DNA TGTGCCAGCAGCTTAGAGGTAGATACGCAGTATTTT. This encodes CASSLEVDTQYF. Full variable domain (rest looked up from reference TRBV7-9 and TRBJ2-3): DTGVSQNPRHKITKRGQNVTFRCDPISEHNRLYWYRQTLGQGPEFLTYFQNEAQLEKSRLLSDRFSAERPKGSFSTLEIQRTEQGDSAMYLCASSLEVDTQYFGPGTRLTVL.

The chain employs TRBV27 and TRBJ1-5; 8 bases match TRBD1. The CDR3 is 17 residues long. Germline CDR1 MNHEY, CDR2 SMNVEV (reference sequence). Trimming removed 2 bases from V and 0 bases from J; junction bases left unmatched: 6. The CDR3 sequence is CASSLTRTGNSNQPQHF. The CDR3 DNA sequence: TGTGCCAGCAGTTTAACCCGGACAGGGAATAGCAATCAGCCCCAGCATTTT.

This clone was recorded a few times. The chain carries TRBV30 and TRBJ2-2; D call uncertain. The CDR3 covers 12 residues. V dropped 2 bases and J dropped 7 bases, with 8 bases sitting between them. CDR1 and CDR2 (germline): GTSNPN, SVGIG (reference sequence). The CDR3 loop reads CAWSRVNGELFF. The CDR3 DNA reads TGTGCCTGGAGTAGGGTGAACGGGGAGCTGTTTTTT.

The J gene is TRBJ2-3, the V gene TRBV19; D perhaps matches TRBD2 (6 bases). V shed 10 bases and J shed 4 bases, with 15 bases lying between them. The CDR3 is made up of 13 amino acids. The germline CDR1 and CDR2 sequences are LNHDA and SQIVND (reference sequence). CDR3 bases: TGTGCCACCCATGGCGGGGTGGCAGATACGCAGTATTTT. Protein: CATHGGVADTQYF.

This clone was observed a few times. DNA for the CDR3: TGTGCCTGGAGTGGTCGCCCGCTCTCCGGCTACACCTTC. Amino acids: CAWSGRPLSGYTF. The chain couples TRBV30 to TRBJ1-2; no firm D call. The CDR3 loop spans 13 amino acids. CDR1 and CDR2 from the germline V gene are GTSNPN and SVGIG (reference sequence). V lost 1 base and J 8 bases, leaving 14 bases between the germline ends.

This clone was seen a few times. This sample includes further DNA sequences coding for the same CDR3. The rearrangement links TRBV28 to TRBJ2-1; TRBD2 aligns across 7 bases. Per germline, CDR1 MDHEN and CDR2 SYDVKM. This CDR3 is 14 amino acids long. Losses at the gene ends were 3 bases for V and 3 bases for J; bases not matched to a gene: 2. This chain's CDR3 is CASSLGGVYNEQFF. CDR3 DNA sequence: TGTGCCAGCAGTTTGGGAGGGGTCTACAATGAGCAGTTCTTC.

V gene TRBV25-1 combines with J gene TRBJ2-1; 10 positions match TRBD2. This CDR3 comprises 18 residues. V dropped 3 bases and J dropped 0; count of bases not matched to a gene: 8. Germline V gene lookup returns CDR1 MGHDK and CDR2 SYGVNS. The CDR3 DNA reads TGTGCCAGCAGTGAGTGGACTAGCGGCCTTAGCTCCTACAATGAGCAGTTCTTC. This translates into CASSEWTSGLSSYNEQFF.

This clone has more than one count but fewer than ten. The chain combines TRBV4-2 with TRBJ2-1; tentatively, D is TRBD2 (5 bases). The CDR3 totals 12 residues. Germline assignment: CDR1 LGHNA and CDR2 YNFKEQ. V dropped 3 bases and J dropped 7 bases, with 7 bases sitting between them. The CDR3 spells CASSQSGNEQFF. The CDR3 region has the DNA TGTGCCAGCAGCCAGTCGGGGAATGAGCAGTTCTTC.

In its sample, this clone was seen a few times. The chain couples TRBV7-3 to TRBJ2-5; D may be TRBD1 (5 bases). Germline values: CDR1 SGHTA, CDR2 FQGTGA. V was trimmed by 5 bases and J by 5 bases, leaving 18 bases between them. The CDR3 has 15 residues. The CDR3 here is CASSPPQDSRETQYF. The DNA of the CDR3 is TGTGCCAGCAGCCCACCACAGGATAGTCGTGAGACCCAGTACTTC.

The V and J genes are TRBV18 and TRBJ2-7; no firm D call. V lost 6 bases to trimming and J lost 12 bases, with 24 bases between them. The CDR3 runs to 14 residues. CDR1 and CDR2 from the germline V gene are KGHSH and LQKENI. The CDR3 region has the DNA TGTGCCAGCTCGCACGTAGATAACATCGCGAGGCGGTACGTC. Its protein product is CASSHVDNIARRYV.

This clone was seen only once. This chain connects TRBV9 to TRBJ2-2, with 10 bases fitting TRBD2. V was clipped by 5 bases and J by 3 bases; unmatched bases: 4. Germline V gives CDR1 SGDLS, CDR2 YYNGEE. CDR3 length equals 15 residues. The CDR3 sequence is CASRPTSGHTGELFF. DNA for the CDR3: TGTGCCAGCAGGCCGACTAGCGGGCACACCGGGGAGCTGTTTTTT.